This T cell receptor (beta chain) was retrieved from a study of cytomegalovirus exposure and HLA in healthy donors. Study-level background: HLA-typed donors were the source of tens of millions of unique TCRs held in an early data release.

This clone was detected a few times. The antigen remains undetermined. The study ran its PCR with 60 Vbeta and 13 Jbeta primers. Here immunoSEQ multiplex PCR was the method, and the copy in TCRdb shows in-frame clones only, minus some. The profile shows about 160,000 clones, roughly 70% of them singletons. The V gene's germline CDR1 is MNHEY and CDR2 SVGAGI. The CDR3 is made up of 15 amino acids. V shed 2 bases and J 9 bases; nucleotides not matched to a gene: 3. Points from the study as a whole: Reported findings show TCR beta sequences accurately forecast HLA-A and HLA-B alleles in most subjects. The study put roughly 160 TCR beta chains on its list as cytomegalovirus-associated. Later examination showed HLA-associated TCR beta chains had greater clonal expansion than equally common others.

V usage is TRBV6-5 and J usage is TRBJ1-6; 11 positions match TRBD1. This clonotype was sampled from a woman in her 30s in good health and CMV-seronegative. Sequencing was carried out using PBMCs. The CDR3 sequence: CASSYDGTGGSPLHF. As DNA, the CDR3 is TGTGCCAGCAGTTACGATGGGACAGGGGGTTCACCCCTCCACTTT.